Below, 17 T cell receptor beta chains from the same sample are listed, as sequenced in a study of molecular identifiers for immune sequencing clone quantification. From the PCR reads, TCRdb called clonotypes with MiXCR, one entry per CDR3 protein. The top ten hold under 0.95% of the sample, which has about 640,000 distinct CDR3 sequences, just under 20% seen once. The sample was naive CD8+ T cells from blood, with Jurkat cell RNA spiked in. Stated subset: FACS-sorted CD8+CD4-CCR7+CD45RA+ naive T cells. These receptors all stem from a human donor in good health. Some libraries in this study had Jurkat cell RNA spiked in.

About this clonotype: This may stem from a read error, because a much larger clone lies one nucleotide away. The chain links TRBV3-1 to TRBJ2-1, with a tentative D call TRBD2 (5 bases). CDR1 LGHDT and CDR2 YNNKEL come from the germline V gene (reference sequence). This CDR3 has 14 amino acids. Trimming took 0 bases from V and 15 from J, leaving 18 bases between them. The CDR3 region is CASSQEKPSRKLFF. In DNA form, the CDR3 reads TGTGCCAGCAGCCAAGAAAAACCTAGCAGGAAACTGTTCTTC.

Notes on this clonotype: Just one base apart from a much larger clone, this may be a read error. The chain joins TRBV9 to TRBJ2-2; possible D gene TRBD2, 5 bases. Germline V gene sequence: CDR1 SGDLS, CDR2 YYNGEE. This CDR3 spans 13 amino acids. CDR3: CASSSEATGELVF. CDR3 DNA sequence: TGTGCCAGCAGCTCAGAAGCTACCGGGGAGCTGGTTTTT. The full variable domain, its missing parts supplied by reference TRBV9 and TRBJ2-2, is DSGVTQTPKHLITATGQRVTLRCSPRSGDLSVYWYQQSLDQGLQFLIQYYNGEERAKGNILERFSAQQFPDLHSELNLSSLELGDSALYFCASSSEATGELVFGEGSRLTVL.

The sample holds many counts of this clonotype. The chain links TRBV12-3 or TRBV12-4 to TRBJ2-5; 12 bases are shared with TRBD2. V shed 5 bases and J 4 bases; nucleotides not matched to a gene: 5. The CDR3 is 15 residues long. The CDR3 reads CASSPPGLAGETQYF. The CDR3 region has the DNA TGTGCCAGCAGTCCCCCGGGACTAGCGGGAGAGACCCAGTACTTC.

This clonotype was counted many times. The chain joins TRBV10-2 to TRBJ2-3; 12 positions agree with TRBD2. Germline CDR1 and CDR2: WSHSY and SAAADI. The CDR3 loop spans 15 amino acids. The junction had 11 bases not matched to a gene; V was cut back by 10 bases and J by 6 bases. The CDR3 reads CATQRLAGALDTQYF. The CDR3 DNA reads TGCGCCACTCAAAGACTAGCGGGGGCCTTGGATACGCAGTATTTT.

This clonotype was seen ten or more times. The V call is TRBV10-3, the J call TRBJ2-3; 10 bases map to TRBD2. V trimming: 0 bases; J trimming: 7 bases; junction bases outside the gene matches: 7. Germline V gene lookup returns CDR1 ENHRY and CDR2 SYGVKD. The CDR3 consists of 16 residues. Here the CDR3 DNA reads TGTGCCATCAGTGAGTCGAAAGCTAGCGGGAGAAATACGCAGTATTTT. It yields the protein CAISESKASGRNTQYF.

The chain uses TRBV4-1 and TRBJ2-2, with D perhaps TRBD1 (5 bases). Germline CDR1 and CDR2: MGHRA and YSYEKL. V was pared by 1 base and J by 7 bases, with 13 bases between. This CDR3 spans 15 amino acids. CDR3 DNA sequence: TGCGCCAGCAGCCAAGGGTCCCCAGGGAACGGGGAGCTGTTTTTT. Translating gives CASSQGSPGNGELFF.

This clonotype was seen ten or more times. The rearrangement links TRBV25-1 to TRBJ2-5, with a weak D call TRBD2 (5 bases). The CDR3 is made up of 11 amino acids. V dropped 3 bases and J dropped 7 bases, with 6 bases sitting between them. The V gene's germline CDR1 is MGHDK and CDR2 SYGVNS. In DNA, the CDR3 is TGTGCCAGCAGTGACGCGGGGACCCAGTACTTC. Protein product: CASSDAGTQYF.

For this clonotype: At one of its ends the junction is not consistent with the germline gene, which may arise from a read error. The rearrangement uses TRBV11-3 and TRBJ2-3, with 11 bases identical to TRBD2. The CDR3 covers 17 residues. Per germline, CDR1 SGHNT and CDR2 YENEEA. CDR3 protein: CASGLGQLAGDADTQYF. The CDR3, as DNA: TGTGCCAGCGGCTTAGGCCAACTAGCGGGAGATGCAGATACGCAGTATTTT.

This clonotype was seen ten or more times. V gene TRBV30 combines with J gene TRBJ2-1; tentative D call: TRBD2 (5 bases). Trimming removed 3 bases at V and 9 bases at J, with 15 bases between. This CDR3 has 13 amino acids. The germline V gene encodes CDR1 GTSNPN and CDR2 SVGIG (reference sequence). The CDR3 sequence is CAWSALEAGEQFF. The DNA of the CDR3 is TGTGCCTGGAGCGCGTTGGAGGCGGGTGAGCAGTTCTTC.

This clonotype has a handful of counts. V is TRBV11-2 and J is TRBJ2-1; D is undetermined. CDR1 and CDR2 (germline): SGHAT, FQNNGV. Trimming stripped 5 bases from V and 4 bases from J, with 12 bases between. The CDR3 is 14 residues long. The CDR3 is CASSPLSKYNEQFF. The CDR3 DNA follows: TGTGCCAGCAGCCCCTTAAGTAAATACAATGAGCAGTTCTTC.

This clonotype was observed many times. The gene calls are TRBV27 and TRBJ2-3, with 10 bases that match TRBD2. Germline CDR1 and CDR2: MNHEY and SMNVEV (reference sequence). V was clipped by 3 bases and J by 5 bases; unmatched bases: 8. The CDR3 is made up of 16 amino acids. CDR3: CASSFSSGGLGDTQYF. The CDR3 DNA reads TGTGCCAGCAGTTTCTCTAGCGGGGGCCTCGGAGATACGCAGTATTTT.

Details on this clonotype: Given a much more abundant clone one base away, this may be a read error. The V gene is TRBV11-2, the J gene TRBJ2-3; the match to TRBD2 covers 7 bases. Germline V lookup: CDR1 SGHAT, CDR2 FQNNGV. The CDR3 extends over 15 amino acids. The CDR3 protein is CVSSPTGTTTDTQYF. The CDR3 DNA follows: TGTGTCAGCAGCCCGACCGGGACTACCACAGATACGCAGTATTTT.

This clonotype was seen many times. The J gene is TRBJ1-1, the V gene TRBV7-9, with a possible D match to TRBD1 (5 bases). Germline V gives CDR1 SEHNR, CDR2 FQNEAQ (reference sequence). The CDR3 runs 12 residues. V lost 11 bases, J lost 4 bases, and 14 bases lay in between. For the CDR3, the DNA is TGTGCCTCAAGTGGGGGGGGCACTGAAGCTTTCTTT. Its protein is CASSGGGTEAFF.

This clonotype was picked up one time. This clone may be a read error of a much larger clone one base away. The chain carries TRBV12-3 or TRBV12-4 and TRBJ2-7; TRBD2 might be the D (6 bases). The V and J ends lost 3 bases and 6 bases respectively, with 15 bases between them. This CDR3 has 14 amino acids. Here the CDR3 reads CASSLGGGRGEQYF. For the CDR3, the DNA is TGTGCCAGCAGTTTGGGAGGAGGAAGGGGCGAGCAGTACTTC.

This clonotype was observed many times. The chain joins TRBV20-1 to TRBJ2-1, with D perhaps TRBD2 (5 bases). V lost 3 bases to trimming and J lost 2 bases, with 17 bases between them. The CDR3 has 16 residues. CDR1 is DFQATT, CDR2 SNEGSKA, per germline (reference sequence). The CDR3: CSARAPEQRTYNEQFF. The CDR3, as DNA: TGCAGTGCTAGGGCCCCGGAGCAGCGGACCTACAATGAGCAGTTCTTC.

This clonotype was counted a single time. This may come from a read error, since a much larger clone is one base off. The CDR3 bases are TGCAGCGTTGAAGTGCGGGGGGCCTCCTGCAATGAGCAGTTCTTC. Protein: CSVEVRGASCNEQFF. This sequence joins TRBV29-1 and TRBJ2-1; 8 nucleotides agree with TRBD2. Germline lookup yields CDR1 SQVTM and CDR2 ANQGSEA. CDR3 length: 15 amino acids.

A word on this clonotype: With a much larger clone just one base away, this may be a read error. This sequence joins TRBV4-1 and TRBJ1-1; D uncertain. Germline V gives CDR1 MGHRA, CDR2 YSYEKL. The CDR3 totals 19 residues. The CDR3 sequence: CASSQESYWALQMNTEALF. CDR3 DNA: TGCGCCAGCAGCCAAGAATCATACTGGGCCTTACAAATGAACACTGAAGCTCTCTTT.